This TCR beta chain appears in the sequencing data of a study of radiotherapy plus CTLA-4 blockade in lung cancer. Study overall: Disease control reached 30% to 35%, with objective responses in under 20%.

The protocol was immunoSEQ multiplex PCR, while the TCRdb copy is restricted to in-frame clones and leaves out a portion. The sample records roughly 70,000 clones, roughly 91% being singletons. In regard to this clone: The antigen is not known.

Study conclusions and caveats: Early blood T cell clone dynamics reportedly forecast response best, with interferon-beta.

Germline loops: CDR1 SGHNT, CDR2 YYREEE (reference sequence). This CDR3 has 13 residues. Trimming took 0 bases from V and 9 from J, leaving 10 bases between them. Lung cancer patients with chemo-refractory metastatic non-small-cell disease were given focal radiation plus CTLA-4 blockade with ipilimumab. Sample: peripheral blood, taken from a patient treated with radiotherapy plus ipilimumab. The clonotype was recovered from a human donor with non-small cell lung cancer that progressed on radiotherapy plus ipilimumab. The chain is built from TRBV5-4 and TRBJ1-3, with D uncertain. The CDR3 sequence is CASSLEPAGTIYF. CDR3 in DNA: TGTGCCAGCAGCTTGGAACCTGCAGGCACCATATATTTT.